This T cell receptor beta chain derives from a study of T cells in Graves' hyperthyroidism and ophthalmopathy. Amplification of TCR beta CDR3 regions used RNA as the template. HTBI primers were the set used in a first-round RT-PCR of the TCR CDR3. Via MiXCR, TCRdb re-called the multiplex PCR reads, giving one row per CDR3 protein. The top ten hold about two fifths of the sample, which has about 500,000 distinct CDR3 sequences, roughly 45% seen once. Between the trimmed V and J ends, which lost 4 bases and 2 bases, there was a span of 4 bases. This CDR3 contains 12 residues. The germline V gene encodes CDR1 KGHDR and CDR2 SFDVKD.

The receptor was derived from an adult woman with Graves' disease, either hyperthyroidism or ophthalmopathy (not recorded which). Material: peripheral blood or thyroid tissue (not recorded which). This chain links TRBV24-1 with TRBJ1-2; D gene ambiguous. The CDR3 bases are TGTGCCACCAGTGAGACCAACTATGGCTACACCTTC. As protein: CATSETNYGYTF.